This T cell receptor (beta chain) stems from a study of OX40 agonist ivuxolimab in advanced cancers. Study-level information: Patients received ivuxolimab, an agonistic anti-OX40 (CD134) antibody. Regarding the study as a whole: By week 6 at 0.1 to 3.0 mg/kg, blood CD4+ and CD8+ T cells had expanded clonally. Which antigen the expanded peripheral T cells recognized is unknown.

Profiled with immunoSEQ multiplex PCR; TCRdb holds only in-frame clones, not every one. The table has tens of thousands of clones, approximately 80% seen once. V gave up 3 bases and J gave up 0 bases, with 12 bases separating them. This CDR3 has 15 amino acids. Germline V CDR1 and CDR2: SGHRS, YFSETQ. A remark on this clone: The target antigen is unknown.

The chain links TRBV5-1 to TRBJ1-1; possible D gene TRBD1, 6 bases. Specimen: CD4+ or CD8+ T cells sorted from blood, collected in a trial of the OX40 agonist ivuxolimab. This receptor was taken from an adult with an advanced solid tumor such as melanoma, head and neck, liver or kidney cancer. The CDR3 loop reads CASSSNRDLNTEAFF. The CDR3 DNA is TGCGCCAGCAGCTCCAACAGGGATTTGAACACTGAAGCTTTCTTT.